The next 9 T cell receptor beta chains were all read from a single sample in a study of shared clonotypes between healthy human individuals. Assay: immunoSEQ multiplex PCR; the TCRdb copy retains only in-frame clones and omits some. The sample has about 490,000 clones, around three quarters seen once; the top ten hold approximately 12%. The sequencing input was PBMCs. The receptor set was obtained from a woman aged 40 to 50 in good health. Some clones in this sample may be carry-over from other donors' samples.

V and J are TRBV18 and TRBJ2-7; TRBD2 agrees at 10 bases. Germline V gene sequence: CDR1 KGHSH, CDR2 LQKENI. This CDR3 region has 15 residues. Unmatched junction bases numbered 5, after V lost 4 bases and J lost 2 bases. The CDR3 is CASSLLAGAAYEQYF. The CDR3 nucleotides read TGTGCCAGCTCACTTCTAGCGGGAGCAGCCTACGAGCAGTACTTC.

In this sample, this clone turned up once. The chain links TRBV6-6 to TRBJ1-2; 9 bases match TRBD1. CDR1 and CDR2 from the germline V gene are MNHNY and SVGAGI (reference sequence). V was clipped by 4 bases and J by 0 bases; unmatched bases: 6. The CDR3 extends over 16 amino acids. The CDR3 reads CASSSGQGFTNYGYTF. In nucleotides, the CDR3 is TGTGCCAGCAGTTCGGGACAGGGCTTCACTAACTATGGCTACACCTTC.

The sample holds many counts of this clone. The same CDR3 is also encoded by other DNA sequences in this sample. The chain employs TRBV11-2 and TRBJ2-7; no reliable D call. This CDR3 is built from 14 residues. The germline CDR1 and CDR2 sequences are SGHAT and FQNNGV. V dropped 3 bases and J dropped 0 bases, with 9 bases sitting between them. CDR3 loop: CASSFSESSYEQYF. The CDR3 DNA is TGTGCCAGCAGCTTCTCTGAGAGCTCCTACGAGCAGTACTTC.

This rearrangement joins TRBV28 to TRBJ2-4; 8 positions match TRBD2. Germline V gives CDR1 MDHEN, CDR2 SYDVKM. The CDR3 spans 15 residues. The V segment lost 4 bases and the J segment 9 bases; nucleotides outside the gene matches: 11. The CDR3 spells CASSWTSRNEGIQYF. In nucleotides, the CDR3 is TGTGCCAGCAGTTGGACTAGCCGGAATGAGGGCATTCAGTACTTC.

The chain links TRBV12-5 to TRBJ2-2, with a tentative D call TRBD2 (5 bases). This CDR3 contains 17 residues. Looked up from germline, CDR1 is LGHNT and CDR2 is FRNRAP. V lost 0 bases, J lost 6 bases, and 17 bases lay in between. CDR3 sequence: CASGLVLTGRGPGELFF. DNA for the CDR3: TGTGCTAGTGGTTTGGTTCTTACGGGGAGAGGGCCCGGGGAGCTGTTTTTT.

This sequence joins TRBV5-4 and TRBJ2-3; 9 bases agree with TRBD1. CDR3 size: 18 residues. Germline V CDR1 and CDR2: SGHNT, YYREEE (reference sequence). The J segment lost 6 bases and the V segment lost 5 bases, leaving 19 bases of the junction unmatched. CDR3 sequence reads: CASRTGTGLSHGEDTQYF. Written as DNA, the CDR3 is TGTGCCAGCAGAACCGGGACAGGGTTGTCCCATGGGGAGGATACGCAGTATTTT.

The sample holds a few counts of this clone. This chain uses TRBV18 with TRBJ2-1; weak D call: TRBD1 (6 bases). Germline V gene lookup returns CDR1 KGHSH and CDR2 LQKENI. The CDR3 covers 15 residues. Trimming cost V 3 bases and J 6 bases, with 15 bases left between them. The CDR3 nucleotides read TGTGCCAGCTCACCCCAGGGGTTGGGGCGCAATGAGCAGTTCTTC. Its translation is CASSPQGLGRNEQFF.

V usage is TRBV6-5 and J usage is TRBJ2-3; D unresolved. Trimming took 4 bases from V and 2 from J, leaving 10 bases between them. This CDR3 contains 14 residues. Germline V gene data show CDR1 as MNHEY and CDR2 as SVGAGI. The DNA of the CDR3 is TGTGCCAGCAGTTTTAGGGCAAACACAGATACGCAGTATTTT. Translated, it gives CASSFRANTDTQYF.

This clone showed up just once. At one end, the junction sequence differs from germline, possibly due to a read error. Other nucleotide sequences from this sample produce the same CDR3. The V gene is TRBV7-6, the J gene TRBJ2-7, with TRBD2 matching over 11 bases. Germline V CDR1 and CDR2: SGHVS, FNYEAQ. The CDR3 runs to 13 residues. The CDR3 is CASSLAGGSEQYF. CDR3 sequence (DNA): TGTGCCAGCAGCCTAGCGGGAGGTAGCGAGCAGTACTTC.